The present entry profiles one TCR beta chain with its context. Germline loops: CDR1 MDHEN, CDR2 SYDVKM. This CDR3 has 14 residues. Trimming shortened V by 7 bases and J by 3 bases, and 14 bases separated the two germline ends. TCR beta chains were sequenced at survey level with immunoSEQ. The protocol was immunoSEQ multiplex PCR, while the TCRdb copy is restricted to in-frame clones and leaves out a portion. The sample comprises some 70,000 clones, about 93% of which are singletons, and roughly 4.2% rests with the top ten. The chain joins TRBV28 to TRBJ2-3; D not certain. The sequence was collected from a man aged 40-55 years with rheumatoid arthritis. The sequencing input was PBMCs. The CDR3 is CASIPGDLTDTQYF. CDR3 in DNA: TGTGCCAGCATCCCTGGGGATCTAACAGATACGCAGTATTTT.